The 25 T cell receptor beta chains below were found in one sample sequenced in a study of tumor and adjacent non-tumor tissue in lung cancer. Three rounds of nested PCR, following a modified ARM-PCR protocol, produced the TCRbeta library. MiXCR was run by TCRdb on the multiplex PCR reads, yielding one entry per CDR3 protein. The table has under 140,000 distinct CDR3 sequences, 84% seen once. This sample's RNA came from whole unsorted tissue. Specimen: lung tumor tissue. These receptors all stem from a man in his 70s with non-small cell lung cancer.

Details on this clonotype: The CDR3 carries no conserved terminal phenylalanine or tryptophan, so it likely arises from a read error. V usage is TRBV29-1 and J usage is TRBJ2-2; perhaps D is TRBD1 or TRBD2 (5 bases each). This CDR3 contains 11 residues. Trimming took 4 bases from V and 5 from J, leaving 5 bases between them. Germline loops: CDR1 SQVTM, CDR2 ANQGSEA. This chain's CDR3 is CSVGGTGELFC. DNA for the CDR3: TGCAGCGTTGGGGGGACCGGGGAGCTGTTTTGT.

On this clonotype itself: Sequence at one end of the junction differs from germline and may be a read error. The J gene is TRBJ2-5, the V gene TRBV7-9, with TRBD2 matching over 7 bases. Germline-derived CDR1 and CDR2 are SEHNR and FQNEAQ (reference sequence). The CDR3 has 15 residues. This CDR3 reads CVSSAMLAVQETQYF. The CDR3 bases are TGTGTCAGCAGCGCCATGCTAGCGGTACAAGAGACCCAGTACTTC.

The chain combines TRBV29-1 with TRBJ2-1; D gene ambiguous. The CDR3 runs 15 residues. V lost 7 bases and J lost 3, with 19 bases in between. The germline V gene encodes CDR1 SQVTM and CDR2 ANQGSEA. CDR3 sequence reads: CSAKLIRADYNEQFF. The CDR3, as DNA: TGCAGCGCCAAGCTAATCCGGGCTGACTACAATGAGCAGTTCTTC.

The chain employs TRBV28 and TRBJ2-7; unclear D gene. Deletions cut 5 bases from V and 2 bases from J, with 13 bases between. Germline assignment: CDR1 MDHEN and CDR2 SYDVKM. This CDR3 has 14 amino acids. The CDR3 reads CASSARTRTYEQYF. The DNA of the CDR3 is TGTGCCAGCAGTGCCAGGACGCGGACCTACGAGCAGTACTTC.

Details on this clonotype: In this CDR3 the conserved last residue, phenylalanine or tryptophan, is missing, so a read error is likely. V usage is TRBV4-2 and J usage is TRBJ1-4, with 9 bases matching TRBD1. This CDR3 has 16 amino acids. CDR1 and CDR2 (germline): LGHNA, YNFKEQ. After removal of 1 base from V and 4 bases from J, the junction contained 4 bases not matched to a gene. The CDR3 nucleotides read TGTGCCAGCAGCCAAGGGGGACAGGGCTTTAATGAAAAACTGTTTTTG. Translated: CASSQGGQGFNEKLFL.

The V and J genes are TRBV10-3 and TRBJ2-1, with D perhaps matching TRBD2 (7 bases). Germline CDR1 reads ENHRY; CDR2 reads SYGVKD. V lost 3 bases and J lost 6, with 18 bases in between. The CDR3 loop spans 16 amino acids. CDR3 nucleotide sequence: TGTGCCATCAGTGAAGGTAGGGGGGGCCCTCTCAATGAGCAGTTCTTC. It is translated as CAISEGRGGPLNEQFF.

The V call is TRBV6-2 or TRBV6-3, the J call TRBJ1-5; D gene unclear. The CDR3 spans 12 residues. Germline CDR1 is MNHEY and CDR2 is SVGEGT. The ends were cut back, 7 bases at V and 7 bases at J, with 11 bases in the middle. CDR3 loop: CASIYQSQPQHF. DNA for the CDR3: TGTGCCAGCATTTATCAGTCCCAGCCCCAGCATTTT.

The CDR3 loop is CANDRTDRSGYTF. CDR3 DNA sequence: TGTGCTAATGACCGCACTGACAGGAGTGGCTACACCTTC. V and J are TRBV12-5 and TRBJ1-2; TRBD1 might be the D (6 bases). V lost 10 bases, J lost 7 bases, and 19 bases lay in between. Germline loops: CDR1 LGHNT, CDR2 FRNRAP. CDR3 length: 13 amino acids.

Details on this clonotype: One junction end does not reproduce the germline sequence, and a read error may be involved. The chain recombines TRBV5-4 with TRBJ2-5, with 7 bases fitting TRBD2. The CDR3 has 13 amino acids. The V gene's germline CDR1 is SGHNT and CDR2 YYREEE (reference sequence). The CDR3 coding sequence is TGTGCCAGCAGATTGGGAGGGGAAGAGACCCAGTACTTC. Translating gives CASRLGGEETQYF.

A remark on this clonotype: Relative to the germline gene, one junction end is altered; a read error may explain this. This rearrangement joins TRBV6-2 or TRBV6-3 to TRBJ2-3, with D possibly matching TRBD1 (5 bases). Germline values: CDR1 MNHEY, CDR2 SVGEGT. The CDR3 has 17 amino acids. The DNA for the CDR3 is TGTGTCAGCAGTTACCCGATGACAGTAGGCTACCAGGATACGCAATATTTT. This encodes CVSSYPMTVGYQDTQYF.

Regarding this clonotype: An end of the junction differs from the germline gene, which may be a read error. The rearrangement joins TRBV6-6 to TRBJ2-6, with D possibly matching TRBD1 (5 bases). Germline loops: CDR1 MNHNY, CDR2 SVGAGI (reference sequence). The CDR3 sequence is 17 residues long. The CDR3: CASSRYTISSGASVQTF. For the CDR3, the DNA is TGTGCCAGCAGTCGTTATACGATTAGCTCTGGGGCCAGCGTCCAGACTTTC.

This chain connects TRBV6-1 to TRBJ1-4; D is uncertain. The CDR3 is 13 amino acids. V shed 8 bases and J shed 4 bases, with 11 bases lying between them. Looked up from germline, CDR1 is MNHNS and CDR2 is SASEGT. CDR3 in DNA: TGTGCCAGCCGTACAGCTTATAATGAAAAACTGTTTTTT. It yields the protein CASRTAYNEKLFF.

This rearrangement joins TRBV6-2 or TRBV6-3 to TRBJ2-2; D gene unclear. The CDR3 sequence is 16 residues long. The V end lost 8 bases, the J end lost 2 bases, and 18 bases lay between the germline ends. CDR1 is MNHEY and CDR2 is SVGEGT in the germline V gene. CDR3 loop: CASGSSDGQNTGELFF. CDR3 DNA sequence: TGTGCCAGCGGTTCCTCAGACGGCCAAAACACCGGGGAGCTGTTTTTT.

The genes are TRBV6-5 and TRBJ2-1; D is unresolved. The CDR3 spans 13 residues. Trimming stripped 6 bases from V and 10 bases from J, with 16 bases between. Germline V lookup: CDR1 MNHEY, CDR2 SVGAGI. In DNA form, the CDR3 reads TGTGCCAGCAGCGCCCAGGATGCTCAAGAGCAGTTCTTC. Translating it yields CASSAQDAQEQFF.

V and J are TRBV29-1 and TRBJ1-1; tentative D call: TRBD1 (6 bases). The CDR3 covers 13 residues. Trimming pared 8 bases from V and 6 bases from J, leaving 19 bases between. From germline, CDR1 is SQVTM and CDR2 ANQGSEA. The CDR3 spells CSHSDRGFSEAFF. The CDR3 DNA sequence: TGCAGCCACTCGGACAGAGGTTTCTCTGAAGCTTTCTTT.

On this clonotype: Sequence at one end of the junction differs from germline and may be a read error. The chain has TRBV20-1 and TRBJ1-5, with D perhaps matching TRBD1 (5 bases). Germline CDR1 DFQATT, CDR2 SNEGSKA (reference sequence). The CDR3 totals 16 residues. The CDR3 coding sequence is TGCAGTGCCAGTCGTGCCCAGGGTGGAAGCAATCAGTCCCAGCATTTT. Encoded protein: CSASRAQGGSNQSQHF.

The chain has TRBV5-1 and TRBJ1-1, with D unresolved. This CDR3 comprises 14 residues. Germline V CDR1 and CDR2: SGHRS, YFSETQ. Trimming pared 5 bases from V and 6 bases from J, leaving 17 bases between. The CDR3 loop reads CASRTQTNSPEAFF. As DNA, the CDR3 is TGCGCCAGCAGGACGCAAACCAACAGTCCTGAAGCTTTCTTT.

This clonotype was observed at least ten times. The chain has TRBV6-6 and TRBJ2-7; D perhaps matches TRBD2 (5 bases). The V gene's germline CDR1 is MNHNY and CDR2 SVGAGI (reference sequence). CDR3 length equals 12 residues. Trimming took 6 bases from V and 1 from J, leaving 7 bases between them. The CDR3 sequence is CASSPGSYEQYF. The CDR3 nucleotides read TGTGCCAGCAGCCCGGGGTCCTACGAGCAGTACTTC.

On this clonotype: One end of the junction varies from germline; a read error may be responsible. V is TRBV4-1 and J is TRBJ2-1; possibly TRBD2 for D (6 bases). Germline-derived CDR1 and CDR2 are MGHRA and YSYEKL. The CDR3 spans 13 residues. CDR3 residues: CASSLGLYNEQSF. The DNA for the CDR3 is TGCGCCAGCAGCTTGGGACTTTACAATGAGCAGTCCTTC.

This rearrangement joins TRBV4-1 to TRBJ2-7; D ambiguous. Between the trimmed V and J ends, which lost 1 base and 7 bases, there was a span of 11 bases. This CDR3 is 13 amino acids long. Germline V lookup: CDR1 MGHRA, CDR2 YSYEKL. The CDR3 coding sequence is TGCGCCAGCAGCCAAGTATGGGAAGGTGAGCAGTACTTC. Protein: CASSQVWEGEQYF.

About this clonotype: One end of the junction varies from germline; a read error may be responsible. The chain is built from TRBV6-2 or TRBV6-3 and TRBJ1-5; 9 positions match TRBD1. Near its end, the DNA agrees better with TRBJ2-3, so the J call may be wrong. Germline V gene lookup returns CDR1 MNHEY and CDR2 SVGEGT. The CDR3 runs 17 residues. The CDR3 DNA reads TGTACCAGCAGTTACACCCCGGGACAGGGATACAACCAGCCCCAGTATTTT. Its protein product is CTSSYTPGQGYNQPQYF.

Worth noting for this clonotype: Likely a read error: the CDR3 ends without its conserved phenylalanine or tryptophan. The V gene is TRBV11-1, the J gene TRBJ1-2; no reliable D call. The germline V gene encodes CDR1 SGHAT and CDR2 FQDESV (reference sequence). The CDR3 covers 12 residues. The CDR3 nucleotides are TGTGTCAGCAGCTTATACAGATATGGGTACACCTTG. It specifies CVSSLYRYGYTL.

Comments on this clonotype: Here the CDR3 omits its conserved ending phenylalanine or tryptophan, so a read error is the likely source. The DNA is omitted, as the CDR3 cannot be located on it reliably, and the CDR3 follows TCRdb's listing. The J gene is TRBJ2-5, the V gene TRBV12-3 or TRBV12-4; the table's D call, TRBD1, has no DNA check behind it. The CDR3 is made up of 14 amino acids, end residues included. This CDR3 is CTSSCRDRQETQYL.

Comment on this clonotype: This could be a read error, since a much larger clone is one nucleotide away. The chain recombines TRBV14 with TRBJ1-1; D is possibly TRBD1 (6 bases). CDR3 length: 15 residues. The germline gives CDR1 SGHDN, CDR2 FVKESK. The CDR3: CTSSQARGLNTEAFF. Here the CDR3 DNA reads TGTACCAGCAGCCAAGCTAGGGGGTTGAACACTGAAGCTTTCTTT.

A note on this clonotype: Sequence at one end of the junction differs from germline and may be a read error. V gene TRBV6-6 combines with J gene TRBJ2-3; the D gene is possibly TRBD2 (8 bases). In germline, CDR1 is MNHNY, CDR2 SVGAGI (reference sequence). The CDR3 has 15 residues. The CDR3 DNA follows: TGTGCCAGCAGTTACGTCACGGGAGGGACAGATACGCAATATTTT. This translates into CASSYVTGGTDTQYF.